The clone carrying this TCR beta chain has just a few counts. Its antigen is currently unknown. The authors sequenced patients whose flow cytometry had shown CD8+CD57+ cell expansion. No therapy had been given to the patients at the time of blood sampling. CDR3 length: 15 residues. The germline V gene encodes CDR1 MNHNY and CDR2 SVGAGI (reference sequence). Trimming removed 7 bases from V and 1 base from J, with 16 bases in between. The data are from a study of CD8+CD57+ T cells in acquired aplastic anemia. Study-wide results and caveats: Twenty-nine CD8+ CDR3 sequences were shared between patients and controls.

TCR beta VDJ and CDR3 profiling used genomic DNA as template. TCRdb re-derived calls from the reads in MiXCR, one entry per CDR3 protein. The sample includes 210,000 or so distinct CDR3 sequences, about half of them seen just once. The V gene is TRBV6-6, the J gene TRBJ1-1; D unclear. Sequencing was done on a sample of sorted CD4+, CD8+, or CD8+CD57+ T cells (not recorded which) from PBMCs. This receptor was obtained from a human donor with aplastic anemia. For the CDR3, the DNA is TGTGCCAGCAATAAGGAGGGCCCGGGGAACACTGAAGCTTTCTTT. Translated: CASNKEGPGNTEAFF.